What follows are 29 T cell receptor beta chains derived from one specimen sequenced in a study of blood T cell repertoires in COVID-19. Profiled with immunoSEQ multiplex PCR; TCRdb holds only in-frame clones, not every one. The table includes about 200,000 clones, around 86% detected once. Sequenced material: peripheral blood. Every receptor here comes from a man between 60 and 70 years old with acute or convalescent COVID-19.

The chain carries TRBV6-2 or TRBV6-3 and TRBJ2-1, with D possibly being TRBD1 (6 bases). Germline values: CDR1 MNHEY, CDR2 SVGEGT. The V and J ends lost 0 bases and 6 bases respectively, with 15 bases between them. This CDR3 comprises 16 residues. CDR3 in DNA: TGTGCCAGCAGTTACTCCGGACAGCCTCCCGGCAATGAGCAGTTCTTC. This encodes CASSYSGQPPGNEQFF.

The rearrangement uses TRBV18 and TRBJ2-1, with 9 bases aligning to TRBD1. The CDR3 is 17 residues long. The germline CDR1 and CDR2 sequences are KGHSH and LQKENI. The J segment lost 6 bases and the V segment lost 1 base, leaving 10 bases of the junction unmatched. The CDR3 DNA is TGTGCCAGCTCACCACGTAACCCACAGGGGGCGCTCAATGAGCAGTTCTTC. Its translation is CASSPRNPQGALNEQFF.

The V call is TRBV7-8, the J call TRBJ2-1; D unresolved. V dropped 4 bases and J dropped 0 bases, with 13 bases sitting between them. Germline values: CDR1 SGHVS, CDR2 FQNEAQ. The CDR3 spans 16 residues. In nucleotides, the CDR3 is TGTGCCAGCAGCTCGATGACTGTAGTCTCCTACAATGAGCAGTTCTTC. This encodes CASSSMTVVSYNEQFF.

The V gene is TRBV7-6, the J gene TRBJ2-1; D is ambiguous. The CDR3 consists of 15 residues. V was cut by 5 bases and J by 0 bases, with 11 bases left in between. In germline, CDR1 is SGHVS, CDR2 FNYEAQ. The CDR3 region is CASSPTASSYNEQFF. The CDR3 coding sequence is TGTGCCAGCAGCCCAACAGCCAGCTCCTACAATGAGCAGTTCTTC.

The chain recombines TRBV6-1 with TRBJ2-1, with 7 positions matching TRBD2. The J segment lost 6 bases and the V segment lost 1 base, leaving 6 bases of the junction unmatched. The germline CDR1 and CDR2 sequences are MNHNS and SASEGT. This CDR3 has 15 amino acids. The CDR3 nucleotides are TGTGCCAGCAGTGAAGGTCGGGACTACCGCAATGAGCAGTTCTTC. Protein: CASSEGRDYRNEQFF.

This chain links TRBV15 with TRBJ2-4; 9 nucleotides line up with TRBD1. The germline CDR1 and CDR2 sequences are LNHNV and YYDKDF (reference sequence). After removal of 0 bases from V and 2 bases from J, the junction contained 11 bases not matched to a gene. There are 19 residues in the CDR3. The CDR3 region has the DNA TGTGCCACCAGCAGAGAAGGGGACAGGGTTTTGTCAACCAAAAACATTCAGTACTTC. This codes for CATSREGDRVLSTKNIQYF.

The chain links TRBV7-2 to TRBJ2-6, with TRBD2 as a possible D gene (7 bases). CDR3 length equals 18 residues. Trimming took off 4 bases at V and 3 bases at J, with 19 bases between the two ends. The germline V gene encodes CDR1 SGHTA and CDR2 FQGNSA. CDR3 protein: CASSYTGGNRFGANVLTF. CDR3 coding DNA: TGTGCCAGCAGCTATACGGGGGGCAATAGGTTTGGGGCCAACGTCCTGACTTTC.

The rearrangement links TRBV15 to TRBJ2-5; D possibly corresponds to TRBD2 (6 bases). Trimming shortened V by 4 bases and J by 1 base, and 16 bases separated the two germline ends. The CDR3 spans 16 residues. From germline, CDR1 is LNHNV and CDR2 YYDKDF (reference sequence). The CDR3 sequence is CATSTIWGDRQETQYF. CDR3 DNA: TGTGCCACCAGCACAATATGGGGGGATCGCCAAGAGACCCAGTACTTC.

This chain joins TRBV30 and TRBJ1-6; TRBD1 is a possible D gene (6 bases). The CDR3 has 15 amino acids. V lost 3 bases to trimming and J lost 2 bases, with 11 bases between them. Looked up from germline, CDR1 is GTSNPN and CDR2 is SVGIG (reference sequence). The CDR3 DNA is TGTGCCTGGAGAGGCAGGGGTCCCTATAATTCACCCCTCCACTTT. It encodes CAWRGRGPYNSPLHF.

The gene calls are TRBV6-6 and TRBJ1-1; tentatively, D is TRBD1 (5 bases). This CDR3 contains 13 residues. In germline, CDR1 is MNHNY, CDR2 SVGAGI (reference sequence). Between the trimmed V and J ends, which lost 2 bases and 4 bases, there was a span of 8 bases. This CDR3 reads CASSYGGGTEAFF. The CDR3 nucleotides read TGTGCCAGCAGTTACGGGGGAGGCACTGAAGCTTTCTTT.

V and J are TRBV18 and TRBJ1-2; 7 nucleotides match TRBD1. Germline lookup yields CDR1 KGHSH and CDR2 LQKENI. The CDR3 has 16 residues. V trimming: 4 bases; J trimming: 7 bases; junction bases outside the gene matches: 15. This CDR3 reads CASSLTGTESYGGYTF. DNA of the CDR3: TGTGCCAGCTCACTCACCGGGACAGAGTCGTATGGTGGCTACACCTTC.

This sequence joins TRBV12-2 and TRBJ2-3; TRBD2 was called by the table and not checked on the DNA. TRBV12-2 is marked as a pseudogene. The CDR3 length is 16 residues. In nucleotides, the CDR3 is TGTGCAAGTCGCTTAGTTGAGCGGGGGACAACAGATACGCAGTATTTT. It encodes CASRLVERGTTDTQYF.

This chain uses TRBV5-1 with TRBJ1-4; D remains unclear. The CDR3 covers 15 residues. In germline, CDR1 is SGHRS, CDR2 YFSETQ. Trimming stripped 0 bases from V and 11 bases from J, with 17 bases between. CDR3 sequence: CASSLVSGSREKLFF. The CDR3 coding sequence is TGCGCCAGCAGCTTGGTCTCGGGGAGTAGGGAGAAACTGTTTTTT.

The gene calls are TRBV2 and TRBJ2-7, with D possibly TRBD2 on 6 matching bases. The CDR3 loop spans 14 amino acids. The germline CDR1 and CDR2 sequences are SNHLY and FYNNEI. Trimming left V 8 bases short and J 2 bases short, with 16 bases between. Here the CDR3 reads CASSLEAGPYEQYF. CDR3 bases: TGTGCCAGCTCCCTAGAGGCGGGGCCCTACGAGCAGTACTTC.

V and J are TRBV9 and TRBJ1-4; D is undetermined. CDR3 size: 13 residues. The germline V and J ends were trimmed by 7 bases and 8 bases, with 15 bases remaining between them. CDR1 and CDR2 (germline): SGDLS, YYNGEE. CDR3 region: CASQTRLGEKLFF. CDR3 DNA: TGTGCCAGCCAGACTCGACTCGGGGAAAAACTGTTTTTT.

J is TRBJ2-7 and V is TRBV4-3; 9 bases align to TRBD1. Germline V gene data show CDR1 as LGHNA and CDR2 as YSLEER. This CDR3 has 14 residues. V trimming: 5 bases; J trimming: 5 bases; junction bases outside the gene matches: 7. CDR3: CASSTDRGLHEQYF. As DNA, the CDR3 is TGCGCCAGCAGCACGGACAGGGGACTCCACGAGCAGTACTTC.

The chain recombines TRBV27 with TRBJ2-7, with TRBD1 matching 9 bases. The V and J ends lost 4 bases and 3 bases, in that order; junction bases with no gene match: 1. The CDR3 is 13 amino acids. Germline V lookup: CDR1 MNHEY, CDR2 SMNVEV (reference sequence). CDR3 bases: TGTGCCAGCAGTTCGGGACAGGGCTACGAGCAGTACTTC. Encoded protein: CASSSGQGYEQYF.

As concerns this clone: Other nucleotide sequences from this sample produce the same CDR3. The chain uses TRBV3-1 (or the pseudogene TRBV3-2) and TRBJ1-5; D is unclear. Trimming pared 1 base from V and 1 base from J, leaving 8 bases between. The germline V gene has CDR1 LGHDT and CDR2 YNNKEL (reference sequence). CDR3 length equals 15 residues. The CDR3 reads CASSQGAGSNQPQHF. The CDR3 coding sequence is TGTGCCAGCAGCCAAGGGGCCGGAAGCAATCAGCCCCAGCATTTT.

This clone was counted only a few times. The chain uses TRBV4-1 and TRBJ1-2; TRBD1 is a possible D gene (6 bases). V was shortened by 0 bases and J by 1 base, with 12 bases between the two germline ends. The CDR3 runs to 16 residues. Germline CDR1 is MGHRA and CDR2 is YSYEKL. CDR3 sequence (DNA): TGCGCCAGCAGCCAAGATCCGGGGGGCGTTAACTATGGCTACACCTTC. Its protein is CASSQDPGGVNYGYTF.

This chain joins TRBV14 and TRBJ1-1, with 8 bases identical to TRBD1. Trimming took 8 bases from V and 0 from J; bases not matched to a gene: 2. The V gene's germline CDR1 is SGHDN and CDR2 FVKESK. CDR3 length equals 13 residues. In DNA, the CDR3 is TGTGCCAGCCGACAGGGGTTGAACACTGAAGCTTTCTTT. Protein: CASRQGLNTEAFF.

The DNA of the CDR3 is TGTGCCAGTAGTTCAGACAGGGTGAGGGGCAATCAGCCCCAGCATTTT. As protein: CASSSDRVRGNQPQHF. The chain has TRBV19 and TRBJ1-5, with 7 nucleotides matching TRBD1. CDR3 size: 16 residues. Trimming cost V 5 bases and J 2 bases; bases outside gene matches: 9. Looked up from germline, CDR1 is LNHDA and CDR2 is SQIVND (reference sequence).

V usage is TRBV12-3 or TRBV12-4 and J usage is TRBJ1-2, with D maybe TRBD1 (5 bases). V lost 2 bases, J lost 4 bases, and 8 bases lay in between. The CDR3 is made up of 13 amino acids. The CDR3 DNA reads TGTGCCAGCAGTTTAAACAGGATCTATGGCTACACCTTC. Translating gives CASSLNRIYGYTF.

The chain is built from TRBV6-5 and TRBJ1-2, with D maybe TRBD1 (5 bases). The CDR3 contains 15 residues. V was pared by 6 bases and J by 6 bases, with 20 bases between. Germline V CDR1 and CDR2: MNHEY, SVGAGI. The CDR3 sequence is CASSEGWTAGDGYTF. The DNA of the CDR3 is TGTGCCAGCAGCGAGGGTTGGACGGCGGGGGATGGCTACACCTTC.

The table lists this clone with a count of one. The chain carries TRBV4-2 and TRBJ2-3; 9 nucleotides line up with TRBD2. This CDR3 spans 16 amino acids. In germline, CDR1 is LGHNA, CDR2 YNFKEQ. V lost 1 base, J lost 6 bases, and 8 bases stayed unmatched. CDR3: CASSQVVRGGRDTQYF. The CDR3 DNA reads TGTGCCAGCAGCCAAGTGGTGCGGGGGGGCCGGGATACGCAGTATTTT.

This clone was seen once. The gene calls are TRBV2 and TRBJ2-5; D is unresolved. V lost 2 bases and J 2 bases, leaving 9 bases between the germline ends. From germline, CDR1 is SNHLY and CDR2 FYNNEI. CDR3 length equals 14 residues. The chain's CDR3 is CASSERRPQETQYF. CDR3 coding DNA: TGTGCCAGCAGTGAACGCAGGCCTCAAGAGACCCAGTACTTC.

The V gene is TRBV7-2, the J gene TRBJ1-3, with a weak D call TRBD1 (5 bases). CDR1 SGHTA and CDR2 FQGNSA come from the germline V gene. With 4 bases removed from V and 4 bases from J, the gap between germline ends came to 11 bases. This CDR3 comprises 14 residues. CDR3 sequence reads: CASSSPRQGNTIYF. The CDR3 DNA sequence: TGTGCCAGCAGCTCCCCTAGACAGGGAAACACCATATATTTT.

This clone has only a few counts. The rearrangement uses TRBV5-1 and TRBJ2-7; 7 bases line up with TRBD1. Trimming took 0 bases from V and 2 from J; bases not matched to a gene: 8. There are 16 residues in the CDR3. Germline CDR1 and CDR2: SGHRS and YFSETQ. CDR3 protein: CASSLGPTGPPYEQYF. The CDR3 DNA is TGCGCCAGCAGCTTGGGACCGACAGGGCCTCCCTACGAGCAGTACTTC.

The chain links TRBV5-1 to TRBJ1-2; 9 nucleotides agree with TRBD1. V lost 4 bases, J lost 14 bases, and 9 bases stayed unmatched. This CDR3 comprises 12 residues. CDR1 and CDR2 from the germline V gene are SGHRS and YFSETQ. The DNA of the CDR3 is TGCGCCAGCAGCACCGCTTGGGACAGGGAAACCTTC. Its protein is CASSTAWDRETF.

V is TRBV5-8 and J is TRBJ1-6, with D unresolved. The CDR3 runs 15 residues. V lost 7 bases, J lost 0 bases, and 11 bases lay in between. Germline-derived CDR1 and CDR2 are SGHTS and YDEGEE. The CDR3 protein is CASYKQSSYNSPLHF. DNA of the CDR3: TGTGCCAGCTACAAACAGAGCTCCTATAATTCACCCCTCCACTTT.